A selection of T cell receptor beta chains follows, all from one sample in a study of STAT5B mutations in CD4+ large granular lymphocyte leukemia. Profiling relied on immunoSEQ multiplex PCR, and the TCRdb table lists in-frame clones only, not all of them. Of tens of thousands of clones listed, approximately 75% were seen once; the top ten hold about 0.6%. Sequenced material: CD4+ T cells from blood buffy coats. Receptors originate from a human donor in good health. Both conserved end residues are part of each CDR3. The D gene is left open where the match is weak. A clone size is listed for some rows: how often the clone was seen (once, few, many), or a class if it is expanded.

V	J	size	D	DNA	CDR3
TRBV5-5	TRBJ1-1	few	.	TGTGCCAGCAGCTTGGGTACGGGGGGCACTGAAGCTTTCTTT	CASSLGTGGTEAFF
TRBV16	TRBJ1-2	.	.	TGTGCCAGCAGCTCCGACAGGAACTATGGCTACACCTTC	CASSSDRNYGYTF
TRBV5-6	TRBJ2-7	.	TRBD1	TGTGCCAGCAGCTGGACAGGCTTCTACGAGCAGTACTTC	CASSWTGFYEQYF
TRBV7-2	TRBJ1-5	.	.	TGTGCCAGCAGCGTCGGGGGGGCCGGAAATCAGCCCCAGCATTTT	CASSVGGAGNQPQHF
TRBV5-4	TRBJ2-3	.	TRBD2	TGTGCCAGCAGACAAACGGGTCTACTAGCGGAAAAAAGCACAGATACGCAGTATTTT	CASRQTGLLAEKSTDTQYF
TRBV7-3	TRBJ2-3	.	TRBD2	TGTGCCAGCAGCTTAGGACTAGCTGCTAACACAGATACGCAGTATTTT	CASSLGLAANTDTQYF
TRBV7-3	TRBJ2-2	.	.	TGTGCCAGCAGCCTCTTGGGTTCCGGGGAGCTGTTTTTT	CASSLLGSGELFF
TRBV5-1	TRBJ2-7	.	TRBD1	TGCGCCAGCAGCACGGGACAGTCCTACGAGCAGTACTTC	CASSTGQSYEQYF
TRBV7-9	TRBJ2-7	.	.	TGTGCCAGCAGCTTAGTGATTGGAGGCGAGCAGTACTTC	CASSLVIGGEQYF
TRBV18	TRBJ2-7	once	.	TGTGCCAGCTCACCACCTACAGGGATCTACGAGCAGTACTTC	CASSPPTGIYEQYF
TRBV28	TRBJ2-7	once	.	TGTGCCAGCAGTTTTTCGGGGGCGGGCTCCTACGAGCAGTACTTC	CASSFSGAGSYEQYF
TRBV6-6	TRBJ1-6	.	.	TGTGCCAGCAGTTACCGGGCAGAGAATTCACCCCTCCACTTT	CASSYRAENSPLHF
TRBV28	TRBJ2-7	.	.	TGTGCCAGCAGTCTTAGGACAGTCGGGGCCGAGCAGTACTTC	CASSLRTVGAEQYF
TRBV2	TRBJ2-4	.	TRBD1	TGTGCCAGCAGTACGATGGGACAGAAAAACATTCAGTACTTC	CASSTMGQKNIQYF
TRBV5-5	TRBJ2-3	.	.	TGTGCCAGCAGCTACCTAGGGGCAACAGATACGCAGTATTTT	CASSYLGATDTQYF
TRBV15	TRBJ1-5	few	.	TGTGCCACCAGCAGGATAGATCAGCCCCAGCATTTT	CATSRIDQPQHF
TRBV4-1	TRBJ2-5	.	.	TGCGCCAGCAGCCAAGACCCAGGGTCGGGAGAGACCCAGTACTTC	CASSQDPGSGETQYF
TRBV7-8	TRBJ2-4	.	.	TGTGCCAGCAGCTTAGCGAATACTCTTCAGTACTTC	CASSLANTLQYF
TRBV4-2	TRBJ2-1	.	.	TGTGCCAGCAGCCAAGGGTGGGGCCATGAGCAGTTCTTC	CASSQGWGHEQFF
TRBV5-1	TRBJ2-1	.	.	TGCGCCAGCAGCTTGGGACTAGACAATGAGCAGTTCTTC	CASSLGLDNEQFF
TRBV5-1	TRBJ1-3	.	.	TGCGCCAGCAGCTTGAGTTGGGGTCCAGGGAAGGGTGGAAACACCATATATTTT	CASSLSWGPGKGGNTIYF
TRBV12-5	TRBJ2-1	.	.	TGTGCTAGTGCTTCGGCGCAGGCCTACAATGAGCAGTTCTTC	CASASAQAYNEQFF
TRBV7-9	TRBJ1-6	.	.	TGTGCCAGCAGCTTAGGGGACACCTATAATTCACCCCTCCACTTT	CASSLGDTYNSPLHF
TRBV7-9	TRBJ1-1	.	TRBD1	TGTGCCAGCAGCTTGCAGGGGGCTGAAGCTTTCTTT	CASSLQGAEAFF
TRBV6-5	TRBJ1-1	.	.	TGTGCCAGCAGTCCCCCGGGATTGAACACTGAAGCTTTCTTT	CASSPPGLNTEAFF
TRBV5-1	TRBJ1-1	few	TRBD1	TGCGCCAGCAGGGAGACAGGGGGCAACACTGAAGCTTTCTTT	CASRETGGNTEAFF
TRBV28	TRBJ2-3	.	.	TGTGCCAGCAGTTTCCCGGGCACTGGCACAGATACGCAGTATTTT	CASSFPGTGTDTQYF
TRBV14	TRBJ2-1	.	.	TGTGCCAGCAGCCAAGATTTTAGTATGTTCGTGGGTGCTTGGCAATACAATGAGCAGTTCTTC	CASSQDFSMFVGAWQYNEQFF